This T cell receptor (beta chain) is from a study of regulatory T cells in long-lasting Graves disease. This sample's time point: newly diagnosed GD, antithyroid drugs for less than 3 months. With RNA extracted from PBMCs as input, the TCR library was made. The patients included were those that came from an endocrinology department in Xi'an, China. Peripheral blood, at 8.5 to 9 milliliters, went into EDTA tubes. Trimming left V 7 bases short and J 2 bases short, with 15 bases between. This CDR3 has 14 residues. CDR1 MNHEY and CDR2 SMNVEV come from the germline V gene (reference sequence). The authors built TCR beta libraries using iRepertoire HTBI primers and Arm-PCR of CDR3 regions. Each CDR3 protein gets one entry after TCRdb re-called the multiplex PCR reads with MiXCR. The table has about 430,000 distinct CDR3 sequences, 14% to 15% seen once. The sample also formed part of further work on T cells in Graves' hyperthyroidism and ophthalmopathy. That work contributes: HTBI primers were employed in a first-round RT-PCR of the TCR CDR3.

This sample comprised peripheral blood mononuclear cells (PBMCs), obtained at new diagnosis, from a patient treated with antithyroid drugs. The V call is TRBV27, the J call TRBJ2-7; the D gene is possibly TRBD1 (5 bases). The TCR originated in a woman aged 40 to 50 with Graves disease. The CDR3 is CASTPGAGTYEQYF. The CDR3 bases are TGTGCCAGCACCCCTGGCGCAGGGACCTACGAGCAGTACTTC.